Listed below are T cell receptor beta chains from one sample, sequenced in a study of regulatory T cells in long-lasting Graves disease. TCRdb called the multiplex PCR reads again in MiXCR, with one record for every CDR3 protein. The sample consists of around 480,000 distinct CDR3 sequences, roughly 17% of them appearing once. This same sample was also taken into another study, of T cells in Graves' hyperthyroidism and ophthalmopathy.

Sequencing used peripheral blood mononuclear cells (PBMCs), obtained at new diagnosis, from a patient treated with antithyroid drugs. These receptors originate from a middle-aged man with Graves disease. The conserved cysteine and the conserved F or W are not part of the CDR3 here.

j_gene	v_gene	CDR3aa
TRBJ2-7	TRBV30	AWASGRSYEQY
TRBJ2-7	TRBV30	AWSVQGLVHEQY
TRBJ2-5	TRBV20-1	SASTGAETQY
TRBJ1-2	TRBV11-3	ASSLLQGAYGYT
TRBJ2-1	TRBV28	ASSLLGGEQF
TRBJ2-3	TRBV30	ASSHPGSGRADTQY
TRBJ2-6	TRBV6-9	ASSYSPIRSGVTGANVLT
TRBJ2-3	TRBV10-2	ASSEWRRSANTDTQY
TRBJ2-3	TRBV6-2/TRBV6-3	ASSYGTGGFGDTQY
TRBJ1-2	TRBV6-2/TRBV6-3	ASNTGTANYGYT
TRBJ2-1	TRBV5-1	ASSLGLAGVEQF
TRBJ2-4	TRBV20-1	SARVTIAKNIQY